The next 29 T cell receptor beta chains were all read from a single sample in a study of blood T cell repertoires in COVID-19. Profiled with immunoSEQ multiplex PCR; TCRdb holds only in-frame clones, not every one. The sample has some 270,000 clones, 85% seen once. The sample taken for sequencing was PBMCs or T cells enriched from blood (not recorded which). These receptors came from a woman aged 50 to 60 with acute COVID-19.

This sequence joins TRBV6-1 and TRBJ1-1, with D possibly TRBD1 on 5 matching bases. The CDR3 runs 14 residues. V dropped 1 base and J dropped 4 bases, with 10 bases sitting between them. Germline CDR1 and CDR2: MNHNS and SASEGT. The CDR3 DNA follows: TGTGCCAGCAGTGAAGGACAGTTCCCCACTGAAGCTTTCTTT. Protein product: CASSEGQFPTEAFF.

With respect to this clone: Other DNA sequences from this sample encode an identical CDR3 as well. The chain has TRBV5-1 and TRBJ1-1, with D perhaps matching TRBD1 (6 bases). In germline, CDR1 is SGHRS, CDR2 YFSETQ. The CDR3 loop spans 14 amino acids. Trimming removed 1 base from V and 0 bases from J, with 7 bases in between. DNA for the CDR3: TGCGCCAGCAGCTTGACAGGGATGAACACTGAAGCTTTCTTT. Amino acid sequence: CASSLTGMNTEAFF.

V usage is TRBV29-1 and J usage is TRBJ2-2, with D maybe TRBD1 (5 bases). This CDR3 spans 13 amino acids. The germline V gene encodes CDR1 SQVTM and CDR2 ANQGSEA. V dropped 6 bases and J dropped 6 bases, with 14 bases sitting between them. This CDR3 reads CSVHQGFSGELFF. The CDR3 DNA follows: TGCAGCGTCCATCAGGGATTTTCCGGGGAGCTGTTTTTT.

This chain links TRBV9 with TRBJ2-1; 8 bases agree with TRBD2. V trimming: 2 bases; J trimming: 7 bases; junction bases outside the gene matches: 8. CDR1 and CDR2 from the germline V gene are SGDLS and YYNGEE. This CDR3 is built from 15 residues. The CDR3 DNA reads as TGTGCCAGCAGCGTCGGGGGGGCCTTCTCGAATGAGCAGTTCTTC. As protein: CASSVGGAFSNEQFF. Combining the CDR3 with reference TRBV9 and TRBJ2-1 gives the whole variable domain DSGVTQTPKHLITATGQRVTLRCSPRSGDLSVYWYQQSLDQGLQFLIQYYNGEERAKGNILERFSAQQFPDLHSELNLSSLELGDSALYFCASSVGGAFSNEQFFGPGTRLTVL.

The chain couples TRBV28 to TRBJ2-1; 9 nucleotides match TRBD1. The V and J ends lost 3 bases and 1 base, in that order; junction bases with no gene match: 7. This CDR3 spans 17 amino acids. The germline CDR1 and CDR2 sequences are MDHEN and SYDVKM. The CDR3 region is CASSLRQGVNSYNEQFF. The DNA for the CDR3 is TGTGCCAGCAGTTTGAGACAGGGGGTGAATTCCTACAATGAGCAGTTCTTC.

The V gene is TRBV12-5, the J gene TRBJ2-2, with TRBD2 matching 7 bases. The CDR3 has 15 amino acids. V shed 0 bases, J shed 4 bases, and the junction held 2 bases outside the gene matches. From germline, CDR1 is LGHNT and CDR2 FRNRAP. The CDR3 DNA sequence: TGTGCTAGTGGTTTGGTCCCTAGCGGCACCGGGGAGCTGTTTTTT. The encoded protein is CASGLVPSGTGELFF.

The V gene is TRBV2, the J gene TRBJ1-1; no firm D call. V lost 3 bases, J lost 3 bases, and 11 bases lay in between. CDR1 SNHLY and CDR2 FYNNEI come from the germline V gene. CDR3 size: 14 residues. The CDR3 here is CASSESGFDTEAFF. The CDR3 DNA is TGTGCCAGCAGTGAGTCCGGGTTTGACACTGAAGCTTTCTTT.

The chain combines TRBV6-8 with TRBJ2-7, with D unclear. CDR1 MNHGY and CDR2 SAAAGT come from the germline V gene. V dropped 1 base and J dropped 5 bases, with 12 bases sitting between them. The CDR3 extends over 14 amino acids. The CDR3 region is CASSYCPGVNEQYF. For the CDR3, the DNA is TGTGCCAGCAGTTACTGTCCAGGTGTCAACGAGCAGTACTTC.

The V and J genes are TRBV4-1 and TRBJ1-5; 8 bases fit TRBD1. CDR1 is MGHRA and CDR2 is YSYEKL in the germline V gene. The V segment lost 2 bases and the J segment 6 bases; nucleotides outside the gene matches: 3. This CDR3 contains 14 residues. In nucleotides, the CDR3 is TGCGCCAGCAGCCAAAAACAGGGGGGTCAGCCCCAGCATTTT. Translated, it gives CASSQKQGGQPQHF.

This chain links TRBV6-5 with TRBJ1-1, with a possible D match to TRBD1 (5 bases). Trimming shortened V by 5 bases and J by 1 base, and 14 bases separated the two germline ends. The CDR3 is 15 amino acids. Germline values: CDR1 MNHEY, CDR2 SVGAGI. In DNA, the CDR3 is TGTGCCAGCAGTCCTGGGTGGGGCGCGAACACTGAAGCTTTCTTT. Protein product: CASSPGWGANTEAFF.

This clone was counted once. The chain couples TRBV18 to TRBJ1-3, with unresolved D. CDR3 length: 14 residues. V dropped 11 bases and J dropped 0 bases, with 14 bases sitting between them. Germline V gene lookup returns CDR1 KGHSH and CDR2 LQKENI. CDR3 coding DNA: TGTGCCTCGGAGGGCAGCGCCTCTGGAAACACCATATATTTT. Translating gives CASEGSASGNTIYF.

For the CDR3, the DNA is TGTGCCAGCAGTTTATCGGGGGGAGATGAAAAACTGTTTTTT. This encodes CASSLSGGDEKLFF. The chain links TRBV27 to TRBJ1-4; D is perhaps TRBD1 (5 bases). Deletions cut 0 bases from V and 6 bases from J, with 8 bases between. Germline loops: CDR1 MNHEY, CDR2 SMNVEV (reference sequence). The CDR3 is made up of 14 amino acids.

The genes are TRBV7-3 and TRBJ1-1; D is possibly TRBD1 (6 bases). The CDR3 runs to 13 residues. V was cut by 8 bases and J by 3 bases, with 13 bases left in between. Germline V gene sequence: CDR1 SGHTA, CDR2 FQGTGA. The CDR3 region is CASSPGADTEAFF. The CDR3 DNA is TGTGCCAGCTCCCCAGGGGCGGACACTGAAGCTTTCTTT.

This clone occurred a few times. The gene calls are TRBV19 and TRBJ2-7, with 11 bases identical to TRBD1. This CDR3 comprises 15 residues. The V segment lost 5 bases and the J segment 3 bases; nucleotides outside the gene matches: 6. In germline, CDR1 is LNHDA, CDR2 SQIVND (reference sequence). CDR3 region: CASSPSGTGGYEQYF. CDR3 sequence (DNA): TGTGCCAGTAGTCCATCCGGGACAGGGGGCTACGAGCAGTACTTC.

The chain employs TRBV7-2 and TRBJ2-1; 8 positions agree with TRBD2. Germline V CDR1 and CDR2: SGHTA, FQGNSA. The junction had 8 bases not matched to a gene; V was cut back by 8 bases and J by 5 bases. CDR3 size: 14 residues. The CDR3 is CASLRAGADNEQFF. As DNA, the CDR3 is TGTGCCAGCCTCCGAGCGGGGGCCGACAATGAGCAGTTCTTC.

This chain links TRBV7-2 with TRBJ2-7; TRBD2 is a possible D gene (7 bases). This CDR3 has 14 residues. The germline CDR1 and CDR2 sequences are SGHTA and FQGNSA. V lost 2 bases to trimming and J lost 13 bases, with 21 bases between them. Here the CDR3 reads CASSLLAQGGGGYF. CDR3 nucleotide sequence: TGTGCCAGCAGCTTATTGGCCCAGGGAGGGGGGGGATACTTC.

The chain uses TRBV6-5 and TRBJ1-1, with 10 nucleotides matching TRBD1. J lost 6 bases, V lost 5 bases, and 6 bases had no gene match. Germline assignment: CDR1 MNHEY and CDR2 SVGAGI. The CDR3 length is 14 residues. The CDR3 DNA follows: TGTGCCAGCAGTAAGACAGGGGGCCGTCCTGAAGCTTTCTTT. Translated: CASSKTGGRPEAFF.

V gene TRBV4-3 combines with J gene TRBJ1-5; no firm D call. Per germline, CDR1 LGHNA and CDR2 YSLEER. With 1 base removed from V and 4 bases from J, the gap between germline ends came to 5 bases. The CDR3 contains 13 residues. The chain's CDR3 is CASSQAPNQPQHF. DNA for the CDR3: TGCGCCAGCAGCCAAGCCCCTAATCAGCCCCAGCATTTT.

V gene TRBV28 combines with J gene TRBJ1-2, with 7 bases identical to TRBD1. J was trimmed by 4 bases and V by 1 base; bases with no gene match: 6. Per the germline V gene, CDR1 is MDHEN and CDR2 is SYDVKM. CDR3 length equals 15 residues. The CDR3 sequence is CASSLFPQGTYGYTF. The CDR3, as DNA: TGTGCCAGCAGTTTATTCCCACAGGGGACCTATGGCTACACCTTC.

V gene TRBV3-1 (or the pseudogene TRBV3-2) combines with J gene TRBJ2-3; the D gene is possibly TRBD2 (7 bases). Germline CDR1 is LGHDT and CDR2 is YNNKEL (reference sequence). Trimming removed 4 bases at V and 10 bases at J, with 27 bases between. CDR3 length equals 17 residues. CDR3 sequence: CASSPRGAARNQGSQYF. The CDR3 DNA reads TGTGCCAGCAGCCCCCGGGGGGCGGCAAGGAATCAGGGGTCGCAGTATTTT.

This clone was picked up a small number of times. The rearrangement links TRBV4-1 to TRBJ1-4; the D is unclear. V was pared by 1 base and J by 5 bases, with 11 bases between. Germline V gene lookup returns CDR1 MGHRA and CDR2 YSYEKL. This CDR3 spans 15 amino acids. The CDR3 DNA sequence: TGCGCCAGCAGCCAAGGTGACTCCGAAAATGAAAAACTGTTTTTT. Protein sequence: CASSQGDSENEKLFF.

V usage is TRBV5-1 and J usage is TRBJ1-6; 10 bases map to TRBD1. This CDR3 comprises 15 residues. Germline trimming cut 0 bases from V and 12 bases from J; bases unmatched to any gene: 6. Germline V gene sequence: CDR1 SGHRS, CDR2 YFSETQ. This CDR3 reads CASSLDRDRGLPLHF. Written as DNA, the CDR3 is TGCGCCAGCAGCTTGGACCGGGACAGGGGACTACCCCTCCACTTT.

The gene calls are TRBV6-5 and TRBJ1-5, with D possibly TRBD1 on 5 matching bases. V lost 10 bases, J lost 5 bases, and 21 bases lay in between. This CDR3 spans 15 amino acids. The V gene's germline CDR1 is MNHEY and CDR2 SVGAGI. CDR3 amino acids: CATHPGREGYQPQHF. The CDR3 bases are TGTGCCACACATCCCGGGCGGGAGGGGTATCAGCCCCAGCATTTT.

J is TRBJ1-1 and V is TRBV5-4, with D hard to call. Trimming removed 5 bases at V and 0 bases at J, with 8 bases between. This CDR3 has 13 residues. The germline V gene has CDR1 SGHNT and CDR2 YYREEE (reference sequence). The CDR3 reads CASSAGMNTEAFF. The CDR3 DNA is TGTGCCAGCAGTGCAGGCATGAACACTGAAGCTTTCTTT.

The chain combines TRBV2 with TRBJ1-1, with unresolved D. In germline, CDR1 is SNHLY, CDR2 FYNNEI. CDR3 size: 14 residues. V was shortened by 6 bases and J by 3 bases, with 14 bases between the two germline ends. The CDR3 protein is CASSPIKRDTEAFF. The CDR3 DNA reads as TGTGCCAGCAGCCCTATAAAGAGGGACACTGAAGCTTTCTTT. Based on the CDR3 plus reference TRBV2 and TRBJ1-1, the full variable domain is EPEVTQTPSHQVTQMGQEVILRCVPISNHLYFYWYRQILGQKVEFLVSFYNNEISEKSEIFDDQFSVERPDGSNFTLKIRSTKLEDSAMYFCASSPIKRDTEAFFGQGTRLTVV.

This chain links TRBV19 with TRBJ1-5; TRBD1 matches at 11 bases. CDR3 length: 14 amino acids. CDR1 and CDR2 (germline): LNHDA, SQIVND (reference sequence). Trimming cost V 8 bases and J 2 bases; bases outside gene matches: 2. Here the CDR3 DNA reads TGTGCCAGTGGACAGGGGGCAGGCAATCAGCCCCAGCATTTT. Its translation is CASGQGAGNQPQHF. Using reference TRBV19 and TRBJ1-5 for the parts outside the CDR3, the full variable domain is DGGITQSPKYLFRKEGQNVTLSCEQNLNHDAMYWYRQDPGQGLRLIYYSQIVNDFQKGDIAEGYSVSREKKESFPLTVTSAQKNPTAFYLCASGQGAGNQPQHFGDGTRLSIL.

This sequence joins TRBV6-2 or TRBV6-3 and TRBJ2-2; D is ambiguous. This CDR3 comprises 13 residues. Germline CDR1 MNHEY, CDR2 SVGEGT. Trimming left V 5 bases short and J 4 bases short, with 8 bases between. DNA for the CDR3: TGTGCCAGCAGTCTCCCGGGCACCGGGGAGCTGTTTTTT. Translation gives CASSLPGTGELFF.

The V call is TRBV6-2 or TRBV6-3, the J call TRBJ2-1; 11 nucleotides agree with TRBD2. Germline V CDR1 and CDR2: MNHEY, SVGEGT. The length of the CDR3 is 17 residues. V lost 0 bases to trimming and J lost 5 bases; unmatched junction nucleotides: 6. CDR3 sequence (DNA): TGTGCCAGCAGTTACTCTACGGGACTAGCGGCAGACAATGAGCAGTTCTTC. This translates into CASSYSTGLAADNEQFF.

This rearrangement joins TRBV18 to TRBJ2-3; weak D call: TRBD2 (6 bases). CDR1 KGHSH and CDR2 LQKENI come from the germline V gene. CDR3 length: 16 amino acids. V lost 0 bases, J lost 0 bases, and 10 bases lay in between. Here the CDR3 DNA reads TGTGCCAGCTCACCACCTGACGGGACTAGCACAGATACGCAGTATTTT. As protein: CASSPPDGTSTDTQYF. Full variable domain (outside the CDR3, taken from reference TRBV18 and TRBJ2-3): NAGVMQNPRHLVRRRGQEARLRCSPMKGHSHVYWYRQLPEEGLKFMVYLQKENIIDESGMPKERFSAEFPKEGPSILRIQQVVRGDSAAYFCASSPPDGTSTDTQYFGPGTRLTVL.